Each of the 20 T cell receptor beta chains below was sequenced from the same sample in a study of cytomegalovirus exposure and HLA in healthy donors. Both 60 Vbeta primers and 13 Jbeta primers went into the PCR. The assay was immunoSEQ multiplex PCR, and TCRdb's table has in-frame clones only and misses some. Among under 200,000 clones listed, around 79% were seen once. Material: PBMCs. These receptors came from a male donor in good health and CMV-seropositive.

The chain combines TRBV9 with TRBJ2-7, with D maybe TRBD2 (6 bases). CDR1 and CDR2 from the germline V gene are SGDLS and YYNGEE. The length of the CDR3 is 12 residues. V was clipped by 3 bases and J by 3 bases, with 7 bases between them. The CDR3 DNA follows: TGTGCCAGCAGCGCCGGGAGCTACGAGCAGTACTTC. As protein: CASSAGSYEQYF.

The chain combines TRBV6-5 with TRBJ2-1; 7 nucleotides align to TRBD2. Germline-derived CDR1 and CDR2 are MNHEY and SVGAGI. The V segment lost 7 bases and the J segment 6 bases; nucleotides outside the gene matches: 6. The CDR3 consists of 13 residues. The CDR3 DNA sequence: TGTGCCAGCACGAGCGGGATGATCAATGAGCAGTTCTTC. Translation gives CASTSGMINEQFF.

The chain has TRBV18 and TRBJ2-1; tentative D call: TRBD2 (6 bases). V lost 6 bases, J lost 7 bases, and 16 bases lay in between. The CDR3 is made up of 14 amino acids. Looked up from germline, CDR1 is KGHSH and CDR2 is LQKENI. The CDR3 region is CASSREVPGNEQFF. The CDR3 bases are TGTGCCAGCTCGAGGGAGGTACCGGGAAATGAGCAGTTCTTC.

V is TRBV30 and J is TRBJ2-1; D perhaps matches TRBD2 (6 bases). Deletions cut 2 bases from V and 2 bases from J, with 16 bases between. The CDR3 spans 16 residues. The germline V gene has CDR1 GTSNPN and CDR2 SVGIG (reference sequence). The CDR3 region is CAWSYSAGRAYNEQFF. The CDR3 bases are TGTGCCTGGAGTTACTCAGCGGGCAGGGCCTACAATGAGCAGTTCTTC.

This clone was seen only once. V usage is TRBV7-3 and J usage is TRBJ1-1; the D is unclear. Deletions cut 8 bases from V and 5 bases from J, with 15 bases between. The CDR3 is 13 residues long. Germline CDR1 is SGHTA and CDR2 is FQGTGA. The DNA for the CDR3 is TGTGCCAGCGGGGAGGGCAGTCTTACTGAAGCTTTCTTT. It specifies CASGEGSLTEAFF.

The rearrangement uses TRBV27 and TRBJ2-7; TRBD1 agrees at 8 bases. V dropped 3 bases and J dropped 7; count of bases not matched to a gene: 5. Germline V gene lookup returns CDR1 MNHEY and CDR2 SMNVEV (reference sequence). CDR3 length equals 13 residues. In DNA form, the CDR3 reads TGTGCCAGCAGTTTGGACAGGGACTTGGAGCAGTACTTC. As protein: CASSLDRDLEQYF.

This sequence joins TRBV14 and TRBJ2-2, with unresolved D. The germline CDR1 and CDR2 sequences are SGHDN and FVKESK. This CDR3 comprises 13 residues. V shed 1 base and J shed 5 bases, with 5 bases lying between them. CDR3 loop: CASSQVLTGELFF. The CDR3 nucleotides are TGTGCCAGCAGCCAAGTTTTAACCGGGGAGCTGTTTTTT.

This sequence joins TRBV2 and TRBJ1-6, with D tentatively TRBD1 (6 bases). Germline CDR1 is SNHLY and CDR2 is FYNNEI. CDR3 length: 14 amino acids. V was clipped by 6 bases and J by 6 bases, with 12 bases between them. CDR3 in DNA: TGTGCCAGCAGGGAGCAGGGGATTAATTCACCCCTCCACTTT. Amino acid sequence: CASREQGINSPLHF.

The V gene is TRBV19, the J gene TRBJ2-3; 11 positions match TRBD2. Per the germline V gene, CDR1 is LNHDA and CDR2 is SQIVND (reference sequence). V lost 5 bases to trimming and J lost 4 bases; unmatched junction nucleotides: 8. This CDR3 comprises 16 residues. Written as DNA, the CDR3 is TGTGCCAGTAGTGCCCTAGCGGGAGGTGAAGCAGATACGCAGTATTTT. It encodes CASSALAGGEADTQYF.

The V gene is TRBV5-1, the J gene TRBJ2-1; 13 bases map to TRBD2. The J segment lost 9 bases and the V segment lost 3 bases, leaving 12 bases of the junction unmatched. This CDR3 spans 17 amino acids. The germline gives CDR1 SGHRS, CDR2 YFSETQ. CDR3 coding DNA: TGCGCCAGCAGCTCGGGGCAGGGACTAGCGGGGCGGGGTGAGCAGTTCTTC. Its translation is CASSSGQGLAGRGEQFF.

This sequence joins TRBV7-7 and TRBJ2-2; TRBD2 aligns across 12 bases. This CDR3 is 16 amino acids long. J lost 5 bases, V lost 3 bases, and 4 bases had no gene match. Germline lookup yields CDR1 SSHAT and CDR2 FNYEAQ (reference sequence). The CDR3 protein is CASSLTSGGLTGELFF. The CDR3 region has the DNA TGTGCCAGCAGCTTGACTAGCGGGGGACTAACCGGGGAGCTGTTTTTT. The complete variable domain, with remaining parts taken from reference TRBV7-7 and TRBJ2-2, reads GAGVSQSPRYKVTKRGQDVTLRCDPISSHATLYWYQQALGQGPEFLTYFNYEAQPDKSGLPSDRFSAERPEGSISTLTIQRTEQRDSAMYRCASSLTSGGLTGELFFGEGSRLTVL.

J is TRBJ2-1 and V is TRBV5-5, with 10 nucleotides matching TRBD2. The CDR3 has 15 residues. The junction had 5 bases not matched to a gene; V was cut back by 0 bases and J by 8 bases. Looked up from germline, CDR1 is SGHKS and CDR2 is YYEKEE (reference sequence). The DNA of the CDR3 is TGTGCCAGCAGCTTGGCCGGGACTAGCGCCCATGAGCAGTTCTTC. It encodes CASSLAGTSAHEQFF.

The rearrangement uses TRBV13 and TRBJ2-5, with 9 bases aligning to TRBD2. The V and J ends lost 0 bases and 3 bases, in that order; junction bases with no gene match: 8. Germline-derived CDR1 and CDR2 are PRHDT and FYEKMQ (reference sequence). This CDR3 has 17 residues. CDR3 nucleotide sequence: TGTGCCAGCAGCTTAGGAGTAGCGGGAGTCTCAAAAGAGACCCAGTACTTC. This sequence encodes CASSLGVAGVSKETQYF.

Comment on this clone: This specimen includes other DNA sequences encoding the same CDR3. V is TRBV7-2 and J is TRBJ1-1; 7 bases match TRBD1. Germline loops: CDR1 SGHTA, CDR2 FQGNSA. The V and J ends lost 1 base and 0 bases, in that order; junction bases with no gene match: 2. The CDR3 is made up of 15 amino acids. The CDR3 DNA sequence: TGTGCCAGCAGCTTAGTGGGACAGCTGAACACTGAAGCTTTCTTT. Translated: CASSLVGQLNTEAFF.

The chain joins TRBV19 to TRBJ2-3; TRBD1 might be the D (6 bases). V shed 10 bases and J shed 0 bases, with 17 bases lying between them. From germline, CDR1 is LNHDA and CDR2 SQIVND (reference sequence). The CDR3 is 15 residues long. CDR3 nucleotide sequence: TGTGCCATTAGGGGGAGCGGAAGAAGCACAGATACGCAGTATTTT. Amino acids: CAIRGSGRSTDTQYF.

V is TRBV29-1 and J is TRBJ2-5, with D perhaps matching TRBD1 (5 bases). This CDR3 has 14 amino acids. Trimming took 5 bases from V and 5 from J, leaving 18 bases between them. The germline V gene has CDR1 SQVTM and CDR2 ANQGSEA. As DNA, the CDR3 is TGCAGCGTTCATCAAGGGGCGGTCTGGGAGACCCAGTACTTC. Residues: CSVHQGAVWETQYF.

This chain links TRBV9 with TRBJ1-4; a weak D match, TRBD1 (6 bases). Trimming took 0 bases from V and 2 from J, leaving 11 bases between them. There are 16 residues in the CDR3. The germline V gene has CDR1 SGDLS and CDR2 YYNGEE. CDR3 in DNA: TGTGCCAGCAGCGTAGGGGGGGGGCTCACTAATGAAAAACTGTTTTTT. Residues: CASSVGGGLTNEKLFF.

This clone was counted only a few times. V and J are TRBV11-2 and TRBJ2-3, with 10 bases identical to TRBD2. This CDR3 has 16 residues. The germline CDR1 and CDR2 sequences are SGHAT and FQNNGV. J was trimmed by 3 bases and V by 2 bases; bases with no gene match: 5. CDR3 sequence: CASSLSGGEGTDTQYF. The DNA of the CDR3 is TGTGCCAGCAGCTTAAGCGGGGGGGAGGGGACAGATACGCAGTATTTT. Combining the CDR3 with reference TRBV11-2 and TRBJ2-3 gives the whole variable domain EAGVAQSPRYKIIEKRQSVAFWCNPISGHATLYWYQQILGQGPKLLIQFQNNGVVDDSQLPKDRFSAERLKGVDSTLKIQPAKLEDSAVYLCASSLSGGEGTDTQYFGPGTRLTVL.

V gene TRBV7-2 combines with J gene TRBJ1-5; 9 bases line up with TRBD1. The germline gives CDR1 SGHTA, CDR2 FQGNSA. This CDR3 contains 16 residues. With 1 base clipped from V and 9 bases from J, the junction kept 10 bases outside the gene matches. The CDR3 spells CASSLVPGQGIMPQHF. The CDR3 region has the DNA TGTGCCAGCAGCTTAGTTCCGGGACAGGGCATTATGCCCCAGCATTTT.

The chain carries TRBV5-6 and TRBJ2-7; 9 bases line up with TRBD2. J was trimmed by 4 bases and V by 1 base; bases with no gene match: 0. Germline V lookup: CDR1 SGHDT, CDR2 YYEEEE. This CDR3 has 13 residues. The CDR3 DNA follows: TGTGCCAGCAGCTTGAGCGGGGGGTACGAGCAGTACTTC. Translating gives CASSLSGGYEQYF. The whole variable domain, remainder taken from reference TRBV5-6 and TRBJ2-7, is DAGVTQSPTHLIKTRGQQVTLRCSPKSGHDTVSWYQQALGQGPQFIFQYYEEEERQRGNFPDRFSGHQFPNYSSELNVNALLLGDSALYLCASSLSGGYEQYFGPGTRLTVT.